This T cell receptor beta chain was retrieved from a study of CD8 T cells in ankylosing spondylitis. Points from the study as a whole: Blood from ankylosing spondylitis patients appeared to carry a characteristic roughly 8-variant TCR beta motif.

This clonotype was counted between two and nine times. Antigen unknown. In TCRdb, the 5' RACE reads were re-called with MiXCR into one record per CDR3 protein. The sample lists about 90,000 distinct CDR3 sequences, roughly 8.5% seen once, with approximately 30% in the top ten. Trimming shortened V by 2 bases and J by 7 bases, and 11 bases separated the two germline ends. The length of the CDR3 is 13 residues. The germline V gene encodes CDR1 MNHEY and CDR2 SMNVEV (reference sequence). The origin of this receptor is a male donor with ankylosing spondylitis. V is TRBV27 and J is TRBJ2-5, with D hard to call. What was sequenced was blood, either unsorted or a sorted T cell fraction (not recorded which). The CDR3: CASSLGSRGTQYF. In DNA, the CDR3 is TGTGCCAGCAGTTTAGGGTCCCGTGGGACCCAGTACTTC.